This record looks at one T cell receptor beta chain sequence and its context. The data were taken from a study of long-term antiretroviral therapy in people with HIV. Sequencing used immunoSEQ v3.0 at survey level. The table came from immunoSEQ multiplex PCR; TCRdb's copy has only in-frame clones and leaves some out. In the table there are 25,000 to 30,000 clones, just over 90% of which are singletons. Trimming left V 6 bases short and J 0 bases short, with 9 bases between. This CDR3 spans 14 amino acids. The germline V gene has CDR1 MNHNY and CDR2 SVGAGI (reference sequence). The chain uses TRBV6-6 and TRBJ1-5, with no clear D. Sequencing was performed on unsorted PBMCs, taken 3.1 years after starting antiretroviral therapy. The clonotype comes from a man aged 18 to 30 with HIV. CDR3 in DNA: TGTGCCAGCAGCCTGATAGATAGCAATCAGCCCCAGCATTTT. The encoded protein is CASSLIDSNQPQHF.